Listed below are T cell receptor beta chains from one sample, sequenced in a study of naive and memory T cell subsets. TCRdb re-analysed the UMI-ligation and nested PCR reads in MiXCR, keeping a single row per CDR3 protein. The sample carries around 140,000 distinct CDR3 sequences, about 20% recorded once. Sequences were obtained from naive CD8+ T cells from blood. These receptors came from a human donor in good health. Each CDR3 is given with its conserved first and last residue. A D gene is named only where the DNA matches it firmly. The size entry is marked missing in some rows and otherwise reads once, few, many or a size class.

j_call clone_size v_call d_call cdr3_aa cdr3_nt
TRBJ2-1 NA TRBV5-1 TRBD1 CASSLYPGGRSYNEQFF TGCGCCAGCAGCTTGTACCCAGGGGGCAGGTCCTACAATGAGCAGTTCTTC
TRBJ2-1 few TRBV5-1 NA CASSLRGSAAYSYNEQFF TGCGCCAGCAGCTTGCGGGGGTCAGCAGCTTACTCCTACAATGAGCAGTTCTTC
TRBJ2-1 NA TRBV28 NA CASTSETGNNEQFF TGTGCCAGCACCTCAGAAACAGGGAACAATGAGCAGTTCTTC
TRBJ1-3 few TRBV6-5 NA CASSYARTDTIYF TGTGCCAGCAGTTACGCACGAACGGACACCATATATTTT
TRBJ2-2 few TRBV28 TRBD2 CASTSRLAGVTGELFF TGTGCCAGCACTTCGAGACTAGCGGGAGTGACCGGGGAGCTGTTTTTT
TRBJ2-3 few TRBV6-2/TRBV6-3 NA CASSTLLTASDTQYF TGTGCCAGCAGTACGCTCCTTACCGCCTCAGATACGCAGTATTTT
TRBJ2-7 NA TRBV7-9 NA CASSPGGAETYEQYF TGTGCCAGCAGCCCCGGGGGAGCCGAGACCTACGAGCAGTACTTC
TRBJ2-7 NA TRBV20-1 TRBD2 CSDRTSDSYEQYF TGCAGTGATCGGACTAGCGACTCCTACGAGCAGTACTTC
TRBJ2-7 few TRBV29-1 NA CSGRDSETYEQYF TGCAGCGGGAGGGACAGCGAAACCTACGAGCAGTACTTC
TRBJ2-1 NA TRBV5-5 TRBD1 CASSLSTGGYNEQFF TGTGCCAGCAGCTTGAGTACAGGGGGCTACAATGAGCAGTTCTTC
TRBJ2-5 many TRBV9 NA CASSVGSSVETQYF TGTGCCAGCAGCGTAGGGTCCTCGGTGGAGACCCAGTACTTC
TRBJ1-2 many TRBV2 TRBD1 CASSDRGGYTF TGTGCCAGCAGCGACAGGGGCGGCTACACCTTC
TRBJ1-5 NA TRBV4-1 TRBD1 CASSQDPGQGDQPQHF TGCGCCAGCAGCCAAGATCCGGGACAGGGCGATCAGCCCCAGCATTTT
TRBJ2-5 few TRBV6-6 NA CASSYSISGETQYF TGTGCCAGCAGTTACTCGATAAGCGGCGAGACCCAGTACTTC
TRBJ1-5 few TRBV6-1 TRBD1 CASISQGGNQPQHF TGTGCCAGCATCTCACAGGGGGGCAATCAGCCCCAGCATTTT
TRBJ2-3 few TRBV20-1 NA CSARDEGRIWTDTQYF TGCAGTGCTAGAGATGAGGGGAGGATTTGGACAGATACGCAGTATTTT
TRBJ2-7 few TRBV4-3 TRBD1 CASSRGQGRYEQYF TGCGCCAGCAGCCGAGGACAGGGCCGGTACGAGCAGTACTTC
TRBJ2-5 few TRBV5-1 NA CASSLGLQETQYF TGCGCCAGCAGCTTAGGGTTACAAGAGACCCAGTACTTC
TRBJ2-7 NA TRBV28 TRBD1 CASSQQGAEYEQYF TGTGCCAGCAGTCAACAGGGGGCCGAGTACGAGCAGTACTTC
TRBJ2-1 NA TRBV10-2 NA CASSEGAGRYNEQFF TGCGCCAGCAGTGAGGGGGCCGGCCGCTACAATGAGCAGTTCTTC
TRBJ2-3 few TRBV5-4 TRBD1 CASRAQQGATDTQYF TGTGCCAGCAGGGCCCAACAGGGGGCCACAGATACGCAGTATTTT
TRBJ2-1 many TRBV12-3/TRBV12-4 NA CASSPGQSNEQFF TGTGCCAGCAGTCCCGGACAGTCCAATGAGCAGTTCTTC
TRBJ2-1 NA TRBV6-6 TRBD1 CASSYAGQGNYNEQFF TGTGCCAGCAGTTACGCGGGACAGGGGAACTACAATGAGCAGTTCTTC
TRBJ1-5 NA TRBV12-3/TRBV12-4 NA CASSFFLSNSQPQHF TGTGCCAGCAGTTTTTTTTTGTCAAATAGTCAGCCCCAGCATTTT
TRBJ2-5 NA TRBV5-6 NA CASSLGGKFRPLIGTQYF TGTGCCAGCAGCTTGGGGGGGAAGTTTAGACCCCTCATAGGGACCCAGTACTTC
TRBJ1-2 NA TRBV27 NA CASSLSPETVYGYTF TGTGCCAGCAGTTTATCTCCCGAGACGGTCTATGGCTACACCTTC
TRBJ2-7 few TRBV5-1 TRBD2 CASKLADLYEQYF TGCGCCAGCAAGCTAGCGGATCTCTACGAGCAGTACTTC
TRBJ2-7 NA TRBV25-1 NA CASSEYFPTDLYEQYF TGTGCCAGCAGTGAATATTTTCCAACGGACCTCTACGAGCAGTACTTC
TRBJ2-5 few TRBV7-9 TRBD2 CASSFPGGETQYF TGTGCCAGCAGCTTCCCGGGGGGGGAAACCCAGTACTTC
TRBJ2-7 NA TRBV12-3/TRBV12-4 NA CASSTGPPYEQYF TGTGCCAGCAGCACAGGGCCCCCCTACGAGCAGTACTTC
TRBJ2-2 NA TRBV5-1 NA CASSLVETGELFF TGCGCCAGCAGCTTGGTGGAAACCGGGGAGCTGTTTTTT
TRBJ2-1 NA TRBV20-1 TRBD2 CSARGRQRESDNEQFF TGCAGTGCTAGAGGTCGCCAGCGGGAGAGTGACAATGAGCAGTTCTTC
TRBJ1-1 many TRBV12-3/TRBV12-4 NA CAIPGGGNTEAFF TGTGCCATCCCGGGGGGTGGAAACACTGAAGCTTTCTTT
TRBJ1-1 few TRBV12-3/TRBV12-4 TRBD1 CASSLVGGGGTEAFF TGTGCCAGCAGTTTAGTTGGAGGGGGCGGCACTGAAGCTTTCTTT
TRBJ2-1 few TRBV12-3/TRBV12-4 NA CASRGANMLYNEQFF TGTGCCAGCAGGGGGGCTAATATGCTCTACAATGAGCAGTTCTTC
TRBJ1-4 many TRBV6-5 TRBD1 CASNPTGIGEKLFF TGTGCCAGCAATCCGACAGGGATCGGTGAAAAACTGTTTTTT
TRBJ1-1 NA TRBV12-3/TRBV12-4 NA CASSFLRGGASDNTEAFF TGTGCCAGCAGTTTTCTTAGGGGGGGGGCTAGCGACAACACTGAAGCTTTCTTT
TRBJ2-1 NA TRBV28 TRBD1 CASSLIGTGGEQFF TGTGCCAGCAGTTTGATAGGGACAGGTGGTGAGCAGTTCTTC
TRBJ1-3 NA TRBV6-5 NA CASSAPFANTIYF TGTGCCAGCAGCGCTCCTTTTGCAAACACCATATATTTT
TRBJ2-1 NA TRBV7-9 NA CASSLQRSSYNEQFF TGTGCCAGCAGCTTACAGAGGAGCTCCTACAATGAGCAGTTCTTC
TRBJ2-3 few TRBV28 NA CASSLLGENLSGPGSWTSTDTQYF TGTGCCAGCAGTTTATTGGGCGAGAACCTGTCTGGCCCCGGGAGTTGGACTTCCACAGATACGCAGTATTTT
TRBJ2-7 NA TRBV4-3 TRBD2 CASSQSTSGNSYEQYF TGCGCCAGCAGCCAATCTACTAGCGGGAACTCCTACGAGCAGTACTTC
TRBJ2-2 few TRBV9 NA CASSVEVSGELFF TGTGCCAGCAGCGTAGAGGTCTCCGGGGAGCTGTTTTTT
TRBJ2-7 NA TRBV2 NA CASGGHEQYF TGTGCCAGCGGGGGTCACGAGCAGTACTTC
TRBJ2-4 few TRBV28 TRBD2 CASSRSGTKLAKNIQYF TGTGCCAGCAGCCGTAGCGGGACTAAACTAGCCAAAAACATTCAGTACTTC
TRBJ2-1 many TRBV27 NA CASSGATQANHEQFF TGTGCCAGCAGTGGGGCGACCCAGGCTAATCATGAGCAGTTCTTC
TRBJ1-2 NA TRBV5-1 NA CASYGEGGYTF TGCGCCAGCTACGGAGAGGGTGGCTACACCTTC
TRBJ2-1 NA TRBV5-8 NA CASSLYNSYNEQFF TGTGCCAGCAGCTTGTACAACTCCTACAATGAGCAGTTCTTC
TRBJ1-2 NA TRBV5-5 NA CASRSEAGTSNYGYTF TGTGCCAGCAGGTCGGAGGCAGGGACGAGTAACTATGGCTACACCTTC
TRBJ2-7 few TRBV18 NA CASSPPDRNYEQYF TGTGCCAGCTCACCACCGGACAGAAACTACGAGCAGTACTTC